The clone carrying this T cell receptor beta chain has only one observation. The sample belongs to a study of OX40 agonist ivuxolimab in advanced cancers. Study-wide background: Mean age around 64 years, range about 23 to 80; approximately 83% male.

TCRdb keeps only in-frame clones here, not all; method: immunoSEQ multiplex PCR. The sample yields roughly 70,000 clones, about 83% seen once. Trimming stripped 4 bases from V and 0 bases from J, with 3 bases between. The CDR3 sequence is 12 residues long. Germline assignment: CDR1 KGHSH and CDR2 LQKENI. Autoimmune disease history or systemic immunosuppression led to patient exclusion. Sampling of blood occurred at baseline, cycle 4 day 1, and cycle 7 day 1. The sample consisted of CD4+ or CD8+ T cells sorted from blood, taken in a trial of the OX40 agonist ivuxolimab. The clonotype was recovered from an adult with an advanced solid tumor such as melanoma, head and neck, liver or kidney cancer. The chain recombines TRBV18 with TRBJ2-5; no firm D call. CDR3 coding DNA: TGTGCCAGCTCACTCTACCAAGAGACCCAGTACTTC. Protein product: CASSLYQETQYF.